The present T cell receptor beta chain was sequenced within a study of blood T cell repertoires in COVID-19 (dated by TCRdb to the early 2020s). Regarding the research as a whole: Collaborator samples came from the United States, Italy and Spain and covered acute and convalescent phases of COVID-19. The prospective study material was composed of cDNA or gDNA derived from T cells, B-cell-depleted T cells, or PBMCs. Subjects who had been exposed to COVID-19, were actively infected with it, or had recovered from it provided the deeply sampled blood TCRbeta repertoires that made up the dataset. A freely available public database, intended as a resource for researchers studying the immune response to SARS-CoV-2, is where the repertoires were released. Samples came from the ongoing ImmuneRACE study (first 160 participants) plus 1,254 subjects from 6 global collaborators. Nearly every sample came with metadata listing a de-identified subject ID, COVID-19 status, age in years and sex. HLA class I and class II types, where available, came from metadata supplied by the sample provider rather than from assay-based typing.

Whole blood was collected in K2EDTA tubes by collaborating institutions according to the institutions' own protocols. For TCRbeta analysis, collaborators shipped samples in one of three forms: frozen whole blood, isolated PBMCs, or DNA extracted from either of those sample types. TCRbeta CDR3 regions were amplified from genomic DNA by means of the immunoSEQ Assay, a bias-controlled multiplex PCR. On the authors' methods: The number of nucleated cells in each sample was estimated by amplification of reference gene primers within the assay. Sequence reads were collapsed and filtered to measure the absolute abundance of every unique TCRbeta CDR3 rearrangement. For each sample, productive Simpson clonality was calculated as the square root of Simpson's diversity index across productive rearrangements. TCRdb obtained this table from immuneACCESS and retained in-frame rearrangements with V and J assigned. These tables miss some clones; where compared with another copy, unresolved V genes account for less than half of the shortfall, and the remainder is unexplained. D and trimming come from the DNA, and the V and J calls and clone size come from that table. Within this sample are around 75,000 clones, with around nine tenths of them counted one time only. The ten top clones hold about 0.56% of the sample.

With respect to this clone: Which antigen it targets is not known. Per-nucleotide qualities are absent, and no much larger clonotype sits a single base away.

CDR1 and CDR2, looked up from the germline V gene, are MGHRA and YSYEKL. The CDR3 spans 15 residues, from the cysteine through the phenylalanine. Only the CDR3 DNA stays, 45 bases, in frame from base 1. Deletion took 0 bases off V and 7 bases off J, with a span of 12 bases between the germline ends. Study-level results and caveats: Clinical and demographic metadata were provided uncurated, with the amount varying by source and participant.

The clonotype originates from a man in his 60s with acute or convalescent COVID-19. The chain is assembled from TRBV4-1 and TRBJ2-2; TRBD2 is possibly the D segment (5 matching bases). What was sequenced was peripheral blood. The CDR3 is CASSQEGRGIGELFF. The sequence in DNA is TGCGCCAGCAGCCAAGAAGGTCGGGGAATCGGGGAGCTGTTTTTT.